This T cell receptor beta chain was sequenced during a study of T cell changes during pregnancy in multiple sclerosis. Measured with immunoSEQ multiplex PCR; TCRdb has only the in-frame clones, and not every one. The sample contains roughly 80,000 clones, 85% to 95% of which appear only once. This clone was observed a single time. The material was peripheral blood, obtained in the first trimester of pregnancy. The receptor was derived from a female donor with multiple sclerosis, enrolled in a pregnancy study.

The CDR3 loop reads CASSAGLAGGPYVEQYF. DNA for the CDR3: TGTGCCAGCAGCGCCGGACTAGCGGGAGGACCTTACGTCGAGCAGTACTTC. The chain is built from TRBV9 and TRBJ2-7, with 14 bases matching TRBD2. Germline CDR1 SGDLS, CDR2 YYNGEE. This CDR3 comprises 17 residues. V dropped 3 bases and J dropped 6; count of bases not matched to a gene: 11.